What follows are 19 T cell receptor beta chains derived from one specimen sequenced in a study of shared clonotypes between healthy human individuals. Generated by immunoSEQ multiplex PCR, the TCRdb table keeps only in-frame clones and is missing some. The sample has 2.5 million or so clones; approximately 94% are singletons. What was sequenced was naive CD4+ T cells sorted from blood. Sample subset: CD45RA+ positively selected. The receptors here all came from a man younger than 35 in good health.

CDR3 nucleotide sequence: TGTGCCAGCAGGGACAGGGGGGACATTCAGTACTTC. Translation: CASRDRGDIQYF. This rearrangement joins TRBV2 to TRBJ2-4; 10 bases are a match to TRBD1. J lost 8 bases, V lost 6 bases, and 1 base had no gene match. The CDR3 is made up of 12 amino acids. From germline, CDR1 is SNHLY and CDR2 FYNNEI.

The chain carries TRBV9 and TRBJ2-1, with 12 bases that match TRBD2. Trimming at V came to 4 bases and at J to 7 bases, leaving 6 bases not matched to a gene. Germline assignment: CDR1 SGDLS and CDR2 YYNGEE. The CDR3 runs 15 residues. Here the CDR3 reads CASSIRLAGVNEQFF. The CDR3 DNA reads TGTGCCAGCAGCATTCGACTAGCGGGAGTTAATGAGCAGTTCTTC.

This clone was observed a single time. The chain carries TRBV9 and TRBJ2-3; 8 bases agree with TRBD2. V lost 2 bases, J lost 4 bases, and 12 bases stayed unmatched. The CDR3 is made up of 17 amino acids. Germline values: CDR1 SGDLS, CDR2 YYNGEE. The CDR3 DNA reads TGTGCCAGCAGCGTGGGGTCGGCGCGGGGGGCCCCAGATACGCAGTATTTT. The encoded protein is CASSVGSARGAPDTQYF.

This clone was seen once. The V and J genes are TRBV7-8 and TRBJ1-1, with 8 bases aligning to TRBD1. Trimming removed 5 bases from V and 10 bases from J; junction bases left unmatched: 6. The germline CDR1 and CDR2 sequences are SGHVS and FQNEAQ. The CDR3 spans 12 residues. This CDR3 reads CASSPDRGRAFF. DNA of the CDR3: TGTGCCAGCAGCCCCGACAGGGGTAGAGCTTTCTTT.

This clone was counted only a few times. In DNA, the CDR3 is TGTGCCAGCAGTCCCCGACAGATCACTGAAGCTTTCTTT. It codes for CASSPRQITEAFF. V usage is TRBV27 and J usage is TRBJ1-1; the D gene is possibly TRBD1 (5 bases). The CDR3 is made up of 13 amino acids. Germline CDR1 is MNHEY and CDR2 is SMNVEV (reference sequence). V was cut by 5 bases and J by 4 bases, with 11 bases left in between.

This chain uses TRBV19 with TRBJ2-1, with 9 bases that match TRBD2. CDR1 and CDR2 from the germline V gene are LNHDA and SQIVND (reference sequence). V lost 10 bases, J lost 9 bases, and 16 bases stayed unmatched. The CDR3 is 15 amino acids. The CDR3 loop reads CATTPPGLAYSEQFF. Here the CDR3 DNA reads TGTGCCACCACACCCCCGGGACTAGCATATAGTGAGCAGTTCTTC.

This chain uses TRBV28 with TRBJ2-5, with a possible D match to TRBD2 (5 bases). This CDR3 has 14 residues. Trimming stripped 7 bases from V and 4 bases from J, with 16 bases between. Germline V CDR1 and CDR2: MDHEN, SYDVKM. CDR3 nucleotides: TGTGCCAGCACCCAGGAGGACGGGCGAGAGACCCAGTACTTC. As protein: CASTQEDGRETQYF. Full variable domain (rest looked up from reference TRBV28 and TRBJ2-5): DVKVTQSSRYLVKRTGEKVFLECVQDMDHENMFWYRQDPGLGLRLIYFSYDVKMKEKGDIPEGYSVSREKKERFSLILESASTNQTSMYLCASTQEDGRETQYFGPGTRLLVL.

The chain carries TRBV6-1 and TRBJ2-2, with D perhaps TRBD1 (6 bases). Trimming left V 6 bases short and J 8 bases short, with 16 bases between. This CDR3 is built from 14 residues. Germline lookup yields CDR1 MNHNS and CDR2 SASEGT. This chain's CDR3 is CASRGATISGELFF. The CDR3 DNA reads TGTGCCAGCAGGGGGGCCACTATTTCTGGGGAGCTGTTTTTT.

This chain joins TRBV5-1 and TRBJ1-6, with D possibly being TRBD1 (6 bases). The CDR3 is 15 amino acids. Per the germline V gene, CDR1 is SGHRS and CDR2 is YFSETQ. With 7 bases removed from V and 9 bases from J, the gap between germline ends came to 20 bases. The CDR3 loop reads CASAPGAEGGSPLHF. The CDR3, as DNA: TGCGCCAGCGCCCCGGGGGCCGAGGGAGGTTCACCCCTCCACTTT. The full variable domain, rest sourced from reference TRBV5-1 and TRBJ1-6, is KAGVTQTPRYLIKTRGQQVTLSCSPISGHRSVSWYQQTPGQGLQFLFEYFSETQRNKGNFPGRFSGRQFSNSRSEMNVSTLELGDSALYLCASAPGAEGGSPLHFGNGTRLTVT.

The chain recombines TRBV18 with TRBJ2-5; 9 bases match TRBD1. In germline, CDR1 is KGHSH, CDR2 LQKENI. The CDR3 covers 16 residues. The junction had 12 bases not matched to a gene; V was cut back by 6 bases and J by 4 bases. Written as DNA, the CDR3 is TGTGCCAGCTCCGACGGCCAACAGGGGGCCGGAGAGACCCAGTACTTC. This encodes CASSDGQQGAGETQYF.

This clone was recorded only once. V usage is TRBV6-4 and J usage is TRBJ2-7; 8 nucleotides agree with TRBD2. Germline V gene lookup returns CDR1 MRHNA and CDR2 SNTAGT. The V and J ends lost 4 bases and 1 base, in that order; junction bases with no gene match: 6. The CDR3 has 15 residues. CDR3 amino acids: CASSVRAGGSYEQYF. CDR3 sequence (DNA): TGTGCCAGCAGTGTTCGGGCGGGGGGATCCTACGAGCAGTACTTC.

The chain joins TRBV5-1 to TRBJ2-1; TRBD2 aligns across 7 bases. CDR3 size: 15 residues. Germline assignment: CDR1 SGHRS and CDR2 YFSETQ. Germline trimming cut 4 bases from V and 4 bases from J; bases unmatched to any gene: 8. The CDR3 sequence is CASSQTSQSYNEQFF. The CDR3 DNA sequence: TGCGCCAGCAGCCAGACTAGCCAATCTTACAATGAGCAGTTCTTC.

V gene TRBV7-6 combines with J gene TRBJ2-5; 9 nucleotides align to TRBD2. This CDR3 is 19 amino acids long. Losses at the gene ends were 8 bases for V and 0 bases for J; bases not matched to a gene: 19. Germline V gene lookup returns CDR1 SGHVS and CDR2 FNYEAQ. The CDR3 DNA sequence: TGTGCCAGCGGTTTTCCGGGACTAGCCGCGACAATGTACCAAGAGACCCAGTACTTC. This gives the protein CASGFPGLAATMYQETQYF.

The rearrangement links TRBV6-6 to TRBJ1-3; possible D gene TRBD1, 5 bases. The CDR3 has 12 residues. V was clipped by 6 bases and J by 9 bases, with 12 bases between them. Per germline, CDR1 MNHNY and CDR2 SVGAGI (reference sequence). The CDR3 DNA is TGTGCCAGCAGGAGAGAGGGACCCACCATATATTTT. It yields the protein CASRREGPTIYF.

This chain joins TRBV28 and TRBJ2-2, with D perhaps matching TRBD2 (6 bases). This CDR3 has 15 residues. V shed 3 bases and J shed 6 bases, with 14 bases lying between them. Looked up from germline, CDR1 is MDHEN and CDR2 is SYDVKM. CDR3 DNA: TGTGCCAGCAGTTTGGGCGGGGTTGGGCCCGGGGAGCTGTTTTTT. Protein product: CASSLGGVGPGELFF.

The gene calls are TRBV19 and TRBJ2-4, with D hard to call. V lost 1 base, J lost 0 bases, and 16 bases lay in between. Germline V CDR1 and CDR2: LNHDA, SQIVND (reference sequence). The CDR3 totals 18 residues. CDR3 sequence reads: CASSIGYRAALAKNIQYF. CDR3 DNA sequence: TGTGCCAGTAGTATAGGCTATCGGGCAGCACTAGCCAAAAACATTCAGTACTTC.

With respect to this clone: The same CDR3 arises from other DNA sequences in this sample as well. The gene calls are TRBV9 and TRBJ2-7, with a weak D call TRBD1 (6 bases). Germline V gene data show CDR1 as SGDLS and CDR2 as YYNGEE. The CDR3 has 14 amino acids. Trimming removed 0 bases from V and 3 bases from J, with 10 bases in between. CDR3 nucleotides: TGTGCCAGCAGCGTAGCGGGACAAAGCTACGAGCAGTACTTC. Translated, it gives CASSVAGQSYEQYF.

The chain couples TRBV7-8 to TRBJ1-5; tentatively, D is TRBD1 (5 bases). This CDR3 spans 17 amino acids. The V gene lost 2 bases and the J gene lost 3 bases, with 17 bases spanning the gap. Germline V gives CDR1 SGHVS, CDR2 FQNEAQ. The CDR3 reads CASSLQGQGVINQPQHF. The CDR3 DNA is TGTGCCAGCAGCTTACAGGGTCAAGGCGTGATCAATCAGCCCCAGCATTTT.

V gene TRBV14 combines with J gene TRBJ1-1; D might be TRBD1 (5 bases). This CDR3 has 13 residues. Deletions cut 3 bases from V and 7 bases from J, with 12 bases between. In germline, CDR1 is SGHDN, CDR2 FVKESK. CDR3 residues: CASSQGLSFEAFF. The CDR3 DNA follows: TGTGCCAGCAGCCAGGGACTGTCCTTTGAAGCTTTCTTT.